This T cell receptor beta chain was profiled in a study of regulatory T cells in long-lasting Graves disease. On the study more broadly: Graves' patients (newly diagnosed) had been on antithyroid drugs under 3 months.

Building the TCR beta libraries relied on iRepertoire HTBI primers, and CDR3 regions underwent Arm-PCR. TCRdb processed the multiplex PCR reads anew with MiXCR; each CDR3 protein has one entry. Here the sample spans almost 450,000 distinct CDR3 sequences, 15% to 20% being singletons. CDR1 and CDR2 (germline): MNHNS, SASEGT. The CDR3 loop spans 15 amino acids. After removal of 3 bases from V and 4 bases from J, the junction contained 7 bases not matched to a gene. Whole-study findings and limits: Persistent Graves' patients had lower TCR diversity than newly diagnosed ones.

This sample's time point: newly diagnosed GD, antithyroid drugs for less than 3 months. PBMC RNA was the source of the TCR library. This clonotype was counted many times. Its antigen remains unidentified. These data were also filed under a second study, of T cells in Graves' hyperthyroidism and ophthalmopathy. From that paper: The TCR CDR3 first-round RT-PCR relied on the HTBI primer set. Progression to ophthalmopathy was predicted a median of 6.5 months early.

The chain links TRBV6-1 to TRBJ2-7, with 9 bases matching TRBD1. The specimen was peripheral blood mononuclear cells (PBMCs), collected at new diagnosis, from a patient treated with antithyroid drugs. This clonotype was sampled from a woman aged 25 to 45 with Graves disease. The CDR3 reads CASSDFTGGEYEQYF. The DNA for the CDR3 is TGTGCCAGCAGTGACTTTACAGGGGGCGAGTACGAGCAGTACTTC.